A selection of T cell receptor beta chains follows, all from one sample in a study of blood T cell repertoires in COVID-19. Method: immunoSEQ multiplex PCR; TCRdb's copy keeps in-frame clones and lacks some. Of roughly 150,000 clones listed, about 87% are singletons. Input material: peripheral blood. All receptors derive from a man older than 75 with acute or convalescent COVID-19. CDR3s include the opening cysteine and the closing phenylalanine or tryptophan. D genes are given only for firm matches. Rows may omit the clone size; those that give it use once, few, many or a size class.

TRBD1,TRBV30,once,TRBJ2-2,TGTGCCTGGAGGACAGGGAAGGCCACCGGGGAGCTGTTTTTT,CAWRTGKATGELFF
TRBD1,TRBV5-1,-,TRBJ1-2,TGCGCCAGCAGCTTTTCGGGACAGGGGGATGGCTACACCTTC,CASSFSGQGDGYTF
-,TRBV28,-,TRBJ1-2,TGTGCCAGCAGTCCGAAATATGCTGGCGGCTACACCTTC,CASSPKYAGGYTF
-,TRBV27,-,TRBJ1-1,TGTGCCAGCAGCCTGCGGGGACGCACTGAAGCTTTCTTT,CASSLRGRTEAFF
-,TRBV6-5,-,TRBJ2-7,TGTGCCAGCAGTTACTCTAACAGGGACTACGAGCAGTACTTC,CASSYSNRDYEQYF
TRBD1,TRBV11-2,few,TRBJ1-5,TGTGCCAGCAGCTCACAGGGGGCAGGTCAGCCCCAGCATTTT,CASSSQGAGQPQHF
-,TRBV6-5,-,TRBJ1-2,TGTGCCAGCAGCGTCGGGACAAGCTATGGCTACACCTTC,CASSVGTSYGYTF
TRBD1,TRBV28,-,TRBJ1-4,TGTGCCAGCAGCCTACAGGGGGCGCCTAATGAAAAACTGTTTTTT,CASSLQGAPNEKLFF
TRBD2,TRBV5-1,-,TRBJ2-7,TGCGCCAGCAGCTTTAGCGGGGATTTGAACGAGCAGTACTTC,CASSFSGDLNEQYF
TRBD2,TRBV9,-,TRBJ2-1,TGTGCCAGCAGCGTATCTGGCGGGAGTTACAATGAGCAGTTCTTC,CASSVSGGSYNEQFF
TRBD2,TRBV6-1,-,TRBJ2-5,TGTGCCAGCAGTGATTTCCCAGCGGGGCCCGAGACCCAGTACTTC,CASSDFPAGPETQYF
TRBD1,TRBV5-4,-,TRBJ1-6,TGTGCCAGCAGCCAGCAATCAGGGGGTGGATCACCCCTCCACTTT,CASSQQSGGGSPLHF
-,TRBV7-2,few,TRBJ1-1,TGTGCCAGCAAGGGGGTAAGGAGGACTGAAGCTTTCTTT,CASKGVRRTEAFF
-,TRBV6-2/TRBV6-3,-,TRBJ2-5,TGTGCCAGCAGTTACTCGATGACATACTCCGAGACCCAGTACTTC,CASSYSMTYSETQYF
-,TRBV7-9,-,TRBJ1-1,TGTGCCAGCAGCTCAGGACAAATGAACACTGAAGCTTTCTTT,CASSSGQMNTEAFF
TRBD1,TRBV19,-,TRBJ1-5,TGTGCCAGTAGTTTTGGACAGGACGGTCAGCCCCAGCATTTT,CASSFGQDGQPQHF
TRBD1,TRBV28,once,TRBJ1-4,TGTGCCAGCAGTTTTCCGTACAGGGGAGCGTGGGGAACTAATGAAAAACTGTTTTTT,CASSFPYRGAWGTNEKLFF
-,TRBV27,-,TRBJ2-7,TGTGCCAGCAGTGGACGGGACGGACTAACCTACGAGCAGTACTTC,CASSGRDGLTYEQYF
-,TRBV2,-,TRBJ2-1,TGTGCCAGCAGTGTCCACCCCCAGTCTTCCTACAATGAGCAGTTCTTC,CASSVHPQSSYNEQFF
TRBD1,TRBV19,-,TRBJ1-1,TGTGCCAGTAGTAGGGGGACAGGGGGAACTGAAGCTTTCTTT,CASSRGTGGTEAFF
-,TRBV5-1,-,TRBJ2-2,TGCGCCAGCAGCTTGCGGCAGGATAATACCGGGGAGCTGTTTTTT,CASSLRQDNTGELFF
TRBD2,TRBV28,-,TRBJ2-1,TGTGCCAGCAACTTAAGCGGGAGCTCCTACAATGAGCAGTTCTTC,CASNLSGSSYNEQFF
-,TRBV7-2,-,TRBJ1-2,TGTGCCAGCAGCTTAGCGTTTATAGGCTACACCTTC,CASSLAFIGYTF
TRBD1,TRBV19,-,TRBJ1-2,TGTGCCAGTAGAGGGACAGCTAACTATGGCTACACCTTC,CASRGTANYGYTF
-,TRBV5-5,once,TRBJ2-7,TGTGCCAGCAGCTTGGCGCAGGAACACTCCTACGAGCAGTACTTC,CASSLAQEHSYEQYF
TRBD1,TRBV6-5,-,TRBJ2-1,TGTGCCAGCAGAGCCGGACAGGGGGCTTTCAATGAGCAGTTCTTC,CASRAGQGAFNEQFF
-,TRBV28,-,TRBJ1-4,TGTGCCAGCAGCCGACTGCTCGCAACTAATGAAAAACTGTTTTTT,CASSRLLATNEKLFF
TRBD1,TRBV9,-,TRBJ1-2,TGTGCCAGCAGCGTGGCCGGGACAGGGTTTGATGGCTACACCTTC,CASSVAGTGFDGYTF
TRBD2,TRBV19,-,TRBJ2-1,TGTGCCAGTGCCGGGACTAGCGGGACCGAGTTGAATGAGCAGTTCTTC,CASAGTSGTELNEQFF
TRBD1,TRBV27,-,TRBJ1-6,TGTGCCAGCAGCCGCGCGAGGGGACAGGGGTCTCCCCTCCACTTT,CASSRARGQGSPLHF
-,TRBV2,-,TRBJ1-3,TGTGCCAGCAGTGAAGCTCACAGGGTTTTAGGAAACACCATATATTTT,CASSEAHRVLGNTIYF
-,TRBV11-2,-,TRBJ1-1,TGTGCCAGCAGCTTCCTTAGTGACACTGAAGCTTTCTTT,CASSFLSDTEAFF